One and the same sample provided the 9 T cell receptor beta chains below, sequenced in a study of blood T cell repertoires in COVID-19. Generated by immunoSEQ multiplex PCR, the TCRdb table keeps only in-frame clones and is missing some. The data show around 190,000 clones, approximately 79% seen once. Sequenced: peripheral blood. These receptors were collected from a woman aged 50 to 65 with acute or convalescent COVID-19.

The chain recombines TRBV4-3 with TRBJ1-1, with 9 bases matching TRBD1. V shed 0 bases and J 4 bases; nucleotides not matched to a gene: 6. The CDR3 has 16 amino acids. Germline V gene sequence: CDR1 LGHNA, CDR2 YSLEER. The CDR3 region is CASSQDRATGGTEAFF. Written as DNA, the CDR3 is TGCGCCAGCAGCCAAGATCGGGCGACAGGGGGCACTGAAGCTTTCTTT.

The chain recombines TRBV21-1 with TRBJ2-7; TRBD1 was called by the table and not checked on the DNA. TRBV21-1 is a pseudogene locus. The CDR3 has 16 amino acids. The CDR3 DNA follows: TGTGCCAGCAGCAAAGTTTCTAGGGGAAGGTACGCGGAGCAGTACTTC. Encoded protein: CASSKVSRGRYAEQYF.

V and J are TRBV12-3 or TRBV12-4 and TRBJ1-1; D is unclear. The CDR3 sequence is 12 residues long. Trimming pared 3 bases from V and 2 bases from J, leaving 4 bases between. The CDR3 nucleotides are TGTGCCAGCAGTTTGTCTAACACTGAAGCTTTCTTT. It specifies CASSLSNTEAFF.

The chain uses TRBV4-1 and TRBJ2-1; tentatively, D is TRBD2 (7 bases). Germline CDR1 and CDR2: MGHRA and YSYEKL. The V end lost 0 bases, the J end lost 7 bases, and 16 bases lay between the germline ends. This CDR3 is 16 amino acids long. The CDR3 DNA sequence: TGCGCCAGCAGCCAAGAACGCGGGGGCCCACCTAATGAGCAGTTCTTC. The encoded protein is CASSQERGGPPNEQFF.

The V and J genes are TRBV6-1 and TRBJ2-5; 8 bases align to TRBD1. J was trimmed by 5 bases and V by 2 bases; bases with no gene match: 13. The CDR3 has 17 amino acids. CDR1 is MNHNS and CDR2 is SASEGT in the germline V gene. Here the CDR3 DNA reads TGTGCCAGCAGTGAAAGAATGGGGACAGGAGTAAAGGAGACCCAGTACTTC. It translates to CASSERMGTGVKETQYF.

The gene calls are TRBV5-5 and TRBJ2-5; 11 bases are shared with TRBD1. Germline V gene sequence: CDR1 SGHKS, CDR2 YYEKEE (reference sequence). V lost 4 bases, J lost 3 bases, and 8 bases stayed unmatched. CDR3 size: 16 residues. The CDR3 region has the DNA TGTGCCAGCAGCCGATTCGGGACAGGGGGTAAAGAGACCCAGTACTTC. This sequence encodes CASSRFGTGGKETQYF.

This clone was recorded at least ten times. The rearrangement links TRBV4-2 to TRBJ2-3, with TRBD2 matching 7 bases. CDR3 length: 14 residues. CDR1 is LGHNA and CDR2 is YNFKEQ in the germline V gene. V gave up 7 bases and J gave up 1 base; unmatched junction bases: 5. CDR3 sequence: CASTLADGTDTQYF. The CDR3 DNA sequence: TGTGCCAGCACCCTAGCGGATGGCACAGATACGCAGTATTTT.

The chain carries TRBV5-6 and TRBJ1-2, with 7 nucleotides matching TRBD1. The germline V gene encodes CDR1 SGHDT and CDR2 YYEEEE. This CDR3 is 13 amino acids long. Unmatched junction bases numbered 4, after V lost 2 bases and J lost 6 bases. CDR3 bases: TGTGCCAGCAGCTTAGGGACAGAAGATGGCTACACCTTC. Protein sequence: CASSLGTEDGYTF.

The V call is TRBV28, the J call TRBJ2-7, with 8 positions matching TRBD1. The germline V gene has CDR1 MDHEN and CDR2 SYDVKM. V was clipped by 3 bases and J by 7 bases; unmatched bases: 14. The CDR3 has 16 amino acids. The CDR3 DNA reads as TGTGCCAGCAGTTTGTTAACTTCAGGGGGCGCGAGGGAGCAGTACTTC. It specifies CASSLLTSGGAREQYF.